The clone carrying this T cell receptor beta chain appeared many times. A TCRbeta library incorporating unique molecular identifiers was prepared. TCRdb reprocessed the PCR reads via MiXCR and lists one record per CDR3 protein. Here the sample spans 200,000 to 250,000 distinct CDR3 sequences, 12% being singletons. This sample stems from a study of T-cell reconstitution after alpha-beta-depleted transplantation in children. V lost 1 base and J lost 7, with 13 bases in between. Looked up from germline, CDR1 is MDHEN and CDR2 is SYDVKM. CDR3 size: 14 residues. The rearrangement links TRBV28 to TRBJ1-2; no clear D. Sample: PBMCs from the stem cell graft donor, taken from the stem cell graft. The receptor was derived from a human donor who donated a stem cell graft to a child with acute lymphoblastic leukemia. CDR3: CASSLLNRGGGYTF. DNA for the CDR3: TGTGCCAGCAGTTTATTAAATCGGGGAGGTGGCTACACCTTC.